The clone carrying this T cell receptor (beta chain) occurred once. Clones were sequenced by immunoSEQ multiplex PCR, and TCRdb holds only the in-frame ones, with some missing. There are fewer than 300,000 clones in the sample; approximately 90% occur only once, and 1% to 1.5% lies in the top ten. The data originate from a study of blood T cell repertoires in COVID-19. The wider study: Acute-phase and convalescent COVID-19 samples originated in the United States, Italy and Spain.

The sequenced sample was PBMCs or T cells enriched from blood (not recorded which). This TCR derives from a woman in her thirties or forties with acute COVID-19.

For the CDR3, the DNA is TGCGCCAGCAGCCAAGGTTCAGGAAAACAGATTCTGTACGAGCAGTACTTC. It is translated as CASSQGSGKQILYEQYF. The rearrangement links TRBV4-1 to TRBJ2-7, with no clear D. CDR3 length: 17 residues. Trimming shortened V by 1 base and J by 4 bases, and 20 bases separated the two germline ends. Germline values: CDR1 MGHRA, CDR2 YSYEKL.